A single sample gave rise to the 14 T cell receptor beta chains below, sequenced in a study of T cell repertoires in cytomegalovirus infection. TCRdb re-called the reads with MiXCR, one entry per CDR3 protein. This sample has roughly 230,000 distinct CDR3 sequences; about 23% occur once, and the top ten carry approximately 18%. Material: CD8+ T cells from PBMCs. The receptors were gathered from a human donor in good health (CMV status not recorded). Some clones in this sample may be carry-over from other donors' samples.

This clonotype occurred many times. The rearrangement uses TRBV12-3 or TRBV12-4 and TRBJ2-1; 8 bases fit TRBD2. The CDR3 extends over 15 amino acids. The V gene end was trimmed by 3 bases and the J gene end by 4 bases; junction bases not matched to a gene: 5. The CDR3 DNA follows: TGTGCCAGCAGTTTTCGGGGGGGCTTATACAATGAGCAGTTCTTC. Translation gives CASSFRGGLYNEQFF.

This chain connects TRBV6-2 or TRBV6-3 to TRBJ1-1; D remains ambiguous. With 7 bases removed from V and 5 bases from J, the gap between germline ends came to 17 bases. Per germline, CDR1 MNHEY and CDR2 SVGEGT. This CDR3 region has 14 residues. The CDR3 DNA follows: TGTGCCAGCACCTGGGCGAGGGTGGGAACTGAAGCTTTCTTT. Translation gives CASTWARVGTEAFF.

The rearrangement joins TRBV2 to TRBJ1-2; D is possibly TRBD1 (6 bases). This CDR3 spans 14 amino acids. Germline V gene data show CDR1 as SNHLY and CDR2 as FYNNEI. V lost 1 base to trimming and J lost 6 bases, with 12 bases between them. The CDR3 protein is CASSEVGGGDGYTF. The CDR3 DNA reads as TGTGCCAGCAGTGAAGTAGGGGGTGGAGATGGCTACACCTTC.

The rearrangement links TRBV27 to TRBJ2-4; possible D gene TRBD2, 6 bases. The V and J ends lost 4 bases and 8 bases respectively, with 15 bases between them. The CDR3 contains 14 residues. The germline V gene encodes CDR1 MNHEY and CDR2 SMNVEV (reference sequence). This CDR3 is CASSYETSGHIQYF. The CDR3 bases are TGTGCCAGCAGTTACGAGACTAGTGGGCACATTCAGTACTTC.

This clonotype has just a few counts. The V gene is TRBV14, the J gene TRBJ2-1; tentative D call: TRBD2 (6 bases). The CDR3 has 16 amino acids. Per germline, CDR1 SGHDN and CDR2 FVKESK. V shed 0 bases and J shed 8 bases, with 17 bases lying between them. The CDR3 reads CASSQEILAVSDEQFF. The CDR3 DNA reads as TGTGCCAGCAGCCAAGAAATACTAGCCGTGTCAGATGAGCAGTTCTTC.

This sequence joins TRBV7-9 and TRBJ1-2; TRBD1 agrees at 8 bases. From germline, CDR1 is SEHNR and CDR2 FQNEAQ (reference sequence). The CDR3 spans 15 residues. With V trimmed by 3 bases and J by 7 bases, 10 bases remained unmatched. This CDR3 reads CASSFAGGSEGGYTF. For the CDR3, the DNA is TGTGCCAGCAGCTTCGCAGGGGGCTCAGAGGGTGGCTACACCTTC.

V is TRBV20-1 and J is TRBJ2-1; D uncertain. The V end lost 2 bases, the J end lost 5 bases, and 4 bases lay between the germline ends. The germline CDR1 and CDR2 sequences are DFQATT and SNEGSKA (reference sequence). CDR3 size: 11 residues. CDR3 loop: CSARRDNEQFF. For the CDR3, the DNA is TGCAGTGCTAGAAGGGACAATGAGCAGTTCTTC.

The chain combines TRBV15 with TRBJ2-7; 7 positions agree with TRBD2. The V and J ends lost 5 bases and 6 bases, in that order; junction bases with no gene match: 7. Germline V gives CDR1 LNHNV, CDR2 YYDKDF (reference sequence). The CDR3 loop spans 13 amino acids. CDR3 region: CATSPREGGEQYF. The CDR3 region has the DNA TGTGCCACCAGCCCAAGGGAGGGTGGCGAGCAGTACTTC.

There are a few counts of this clonotype. V and J are TRBV4-2 and TRBJ2-1, with 9 bases identical to TRBD1. The CDR3 loop spans 17 amino acids. J lost 8 bases, V lost 0 bases, and 11 bases had no gene match. Germline CDR1 is LGHNA and CDR2 is YNFKEQ. The CDR3 here is CASSQEALTGGRDEQFF. The CDR3 DNA reads TGTGCCAGCAGCCAAGAAGCGTTGACAGGGGGGCGGGATGAGCAGTTCTTC.

Many counts were recorded for this clonotype. This chain connects TRBV5-4 to TRBJ2-7, with a possible D match to TRBD1 (5 bases). Trimming pared 0 bases from V and 5 bases from J, leaving 9 bases between. In germline, CDR1 is SGHNT, CDR2 YYREEE (reference sequence). The CDR3 consists of 13 residues. CDR3 sequence: CASSLGGSDEQYF. Here the CDR3 DNA reads TGTGCCAGCAGCTTGGGGGGCTCGGACGAGCAGTACTTC.

Ten or more counts support this clonotype. The rearrangement joins TRBV7-2 to TRBJ2-4, with D unresolved. The CDR3 has 15 amino acids. V dropped 0 bases and J dropped 0 bases, with 6 bases sitting between them. Germline CDR1 and CDR2: SGHTA and FQGNSA. In DNA form, the CDR3 reads TGTGCCAGCAGCTTAGCCGACGGAGCCAAAAACATTCAGTACTTC. It specifies CASSLADGAKNIQYF.

This chain links TRBV7-9 with TRBJ2-1, with 8 bases fitting TRBD1. The CDR3 covers 15 residues. V lost 2 bases, J lost 7 bases, and 7 bases stayed unmatched. The germline V gene has CDR1 SEHNR and CDR2 FQNEAQ (reference sequence). CDR3 nucleotides: TGTGCCAGCAGCTTACTCCAGGGGGCTATGAATGAGCAGTTCTTC. It is translated as CASSLLQGAMNEQFF.

This clonotype was recorded at least ten times. The CDR3 here is CSARRTGTSGGSYNEQFF. The CDR3 coding sequence is TGCAGTGCTAGGCGTACCGGGACTAGCGGGGGGTCCTACAATGAGCAGTTCTTC. The chain combines TRBV20-1 with TRBJ2-1; TRBD2 aligns across 15 bases. This CDR3 has 18 residues. V gave up 3 bases and J gave up 1 base; unmatched junction bases: 7. Germline V gene sequence: CDR1 DFQATT, CDR2 SNEGSKA (reference sequence).

This clonotype appeared many times. The V gene is TRBV12-3 or TRBV12-4, the J gene TRBJ2-1, with 9 bases aligning to TRBD2. This CDR3 has 13 amino acids. The J segment lost 9 bases and the V segment lost 6 bases, leaving 6 bases of the junction unmatched. In DNA, the CDR3 is TGTGCCAGCAGCTACCTAGCGGGGCCTGAGCAGTTCTTC. This translates into CASSYLAGPEQFF.